This TCR beta chain is drawn from a study of blood T cell repertoires in COVID-19. The germline V gene has CDR1 SNHLY and CDR2 FYNNEI. V was shortened by 1 base and J by 9 bases, with 15 bases between the two germline ends. The CDR3 has 15 amino acids. Only in-frame clones appear in the TCRdb table, and some are missing; sequencing was by immunoSEQ multiplex PCR. This sample has approximately 120,000 clones, with approximately 90% found just once. The sequenced sample consisted of peripheral blood. This chain links TRBV2 with TRBJ1-4, with D uncertain. The receptor was isolated from a man aged 50-60 years with COVID-19, enrolled during active disease. CDR3 loop: CASSEGAVEIKKLFF. As DNA, the CDR3 is TGTGCCAGCAGTGAAGGGGCAGTAGAAATTAAAAAACTGTTTTTT.